What follows describes a single TCR beta chain. With a J-beta primer mix and a sample-barcoded 5' primer, a second PCR ran about 7 to 11 cycles. Each CDR3 protein is one row after TCRdb ran MiXCR on the 5' RACE reads. The profile shows about 800,000 distinct CDR3 sequences, 58% of them singletons. The sample comes from a study of blood T cells in healthy people across ages. The germline V gene has CDR1 WSHSY and CDR2 SAAADI. V gave up 8 bases and J gave up 0 bases, with 8 bases separating them. This CDR3 is 13 amino acids long. V and J are TRBV10-2 and TRBJ1-5, with no clear D. The sequenced sample consisted of blood. This clonotype was sampled from a man aged 25-40 years in good health. DNA of the CDR3: TGCGCCAGCGGCGGGGATAGCAATCAGCCCCAGCATTTT. Encoded protein: CASGGDSNQPQHF.